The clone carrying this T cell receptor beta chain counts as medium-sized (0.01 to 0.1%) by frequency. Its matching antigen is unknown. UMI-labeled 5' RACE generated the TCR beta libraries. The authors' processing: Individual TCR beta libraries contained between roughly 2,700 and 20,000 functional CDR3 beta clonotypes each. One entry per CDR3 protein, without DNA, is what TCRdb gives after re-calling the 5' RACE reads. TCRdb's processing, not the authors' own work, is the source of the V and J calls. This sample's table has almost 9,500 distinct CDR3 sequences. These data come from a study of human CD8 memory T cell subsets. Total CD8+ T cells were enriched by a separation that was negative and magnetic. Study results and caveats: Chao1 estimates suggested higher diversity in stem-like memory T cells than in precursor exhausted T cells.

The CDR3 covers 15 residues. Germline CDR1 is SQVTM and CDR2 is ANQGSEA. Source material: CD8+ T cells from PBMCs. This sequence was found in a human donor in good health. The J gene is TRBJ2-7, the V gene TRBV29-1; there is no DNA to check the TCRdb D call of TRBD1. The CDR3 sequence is CSFSIRDRGPDEQYF.